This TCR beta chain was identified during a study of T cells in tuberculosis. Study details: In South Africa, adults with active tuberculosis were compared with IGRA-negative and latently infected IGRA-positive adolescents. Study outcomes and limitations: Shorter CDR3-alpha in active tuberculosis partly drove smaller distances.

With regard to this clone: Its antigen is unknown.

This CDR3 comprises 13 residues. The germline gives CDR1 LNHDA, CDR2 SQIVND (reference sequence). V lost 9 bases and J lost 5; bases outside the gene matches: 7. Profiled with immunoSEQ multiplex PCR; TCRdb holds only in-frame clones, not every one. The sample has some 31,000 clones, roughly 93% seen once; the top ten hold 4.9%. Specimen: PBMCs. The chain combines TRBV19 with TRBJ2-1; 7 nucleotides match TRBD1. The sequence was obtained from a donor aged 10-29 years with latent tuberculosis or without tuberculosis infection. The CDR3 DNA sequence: TGTGCCAGACCTCGGGACAGAAACAATGAGCAGTTCTTC. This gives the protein CARPRDRNNEQFF.